This is a list of T cell receptor beta chains from one sample in a study of blood T cell repertoires in COVID-19. The method was immunoSEQ multiplex PCR; TCRdb's version includes in-frame clones alone and lacks a portion of them. The repertoire includes approximately 30,000 clones, around three quarters of them detected once, and almost 40% sits in the top ten. Source material: peripheral blood. The receptors originated from a man between 70 and 80 years old with acute or convalescent COVID-19. Both conserved end residues are part of each CDR3. A D gene is named only where the DNA matches it firmly. Part of the rows lack a size; the others show once, few, many or a class for expanded clones.

v_call: TRBV9; d_call: TRBD1; j_call: TRBJ1-6; clone_size: few; cdr3_nt: TGTGCCAGCAGCTTAAGACAGGGCCGGTCACCCCTCCACTTT; cdr3_aa: CASSLRQGRSPLHF
v_call: TRBV5-6; d_call: .; j_call: TRBJ2-3; clone_size: .; cdr3_nt: TGTGCCAGCAGCTTTGGGGGGTTAAGCACAGATACGCAGTATTTT; cdr3_aa: CASSFGGLSTDTQYF
v_call: TRBV11-2; d_call: .; j_call: TRBJ2-7; clone_size: .; cdr3_nt: TGTGCCAGCAGCCCCGGGGTGAACTACGAGCAGTACTTC; cdr3_aa: CASSPGVNYEQYF
v_call: TRBV7-8; d_call: .; j_call: TRBJ2-7; clone_size: .; cdr3_nt: TGTGCCAGCAGCTTAACTAGCCGTGACGTCGAGCAGTACTTC; cdr3_aa: CASSLTSRDVEQYF
v_call: TRBV18; d_call: TRBD1; j_call: TRBJ2-2; clone_size: .; cdr3_nt: TGTGCCAGCTCTCCGACAGGGCCCACCGGGGAGCTGTTTTTT; cdr3_aa: CASSPTGPTGELFF
v_call: TRBV4-3; d_call: .; j_call: TRBJ2-1; clone_size: .; cdr3_nt: TGCGCCAGCAGCCAAGATCTGGGGGCGGTTGACAATGAGCAGTTCTTC; cdr3_aa: CASSQDLGAVDNEQFF
v_call: TRBV7-2; d_call: TRBD2; j_call: TRBJ2-3; clone_size: .; cdr3_nt: TGTGCCAGCAGCTTAGGGGGACTAGCGGTCACAGATACGCAGTATTTT; cdr3_aa: CASSLGGLAVTDTQYF
v_call: TRBV24-1; d_call: TRBD2; j_call: TRBJ2-1; clone_size: .; cdr3_nt: TGTGCCACCAGTGAACGGGGGACTAGCGGGTTTATTGAGCAGTTCTTC; cdr3_aa: CATSERGTSGFIEQFF
v_call: TRBV19; d_call: TRBD1; j_call: TRBJ1-1; clone_size: few; cdr3_nt: TGTGCCAGTAGTCCCCTTCGGGACAGGGTCGGGGGGACTGAAGCTTTCTTT; cdr3_aa: CASSPLRDRVGGTEAFF
v_call: TRBV18; d_call: TRBD1; j_call: TRBJ2-7; clone_size: .; cdr3_nt: TGTGCCAGCTCCTTAATGGGGACAGACGAGCAGTACTTC; cdr3_aa: CASSLMGTDEQYF
v_call: TRBV7-2; d_call: TRBD1; j_call: TRBJ1-2; clone_size: .; cdr3_nt: TGTGCCAGCAGCCCAAGCTCACAGGGGGCGTACACCTTC; cdr3_aa: CASSPSSQGAYTF
v_call: TRBV7-9; d_call: .; j_call: TRBJ2-6; clone_size: .; cdr3_nt: TGTGCCAGCAGCTTAGCGGGGGGGCCCCCCTACGGGGCCAACGTCCTGACTTTC; cdr3_aa: CASSLAGGPPYGANVLTF
v_call: TRBV18; d_call: TRBD1; j_call: TRBJ1-4; clone_size: .; cdr3_nt: TGTGCCAGCTCACCTATTAAATACGGACAGGGAGGCGAAAAACTGTTTTTT; cdr3_aa: CASSPIKYGQGGEKLFF
v_call: TRBV7-3; d_call: .; j_call: TRBJ2-7; clone_size: .; cdr3_nt: TGTGCCAGCAGCCTCGCACCGGTGGAGAGAGAGCAGTACTTC; cdr3_aa: CASSLAPVEREQYF
v_call: TRBV28; d_call: TRBD1; j_call: TRBJ1-2; clone_size: .; cdr3_nt: TGTGCCTGCCTTGGGGGGACAGGGCGTACCTATGGCTACACCTTC; cdr3_aa: CACLGGTGRTYGYTF
v_call: TRBV6-2/TRBV6-3; d_call: .; j_call: TRBJ1-3; clone_size: few; cdr3_nt: TGTGCCAGCAGTTCCGGGGATGCTGGAAACACCATATATTTT; cdr3_aa: CASSSGDAGNTIYF
v_call: TRBV10-3; d_call: TRBD1; j_call: TRBJ2-5; clone_size: .; cdr3_nt: TGTGCCTCGGGCGACAGGGTAGGGGAGACCCAGTACTTC; cdr3_aa: CASGDRVGETQYF
v_call: TRBV5-1; d_call: TRBD1; j_call: TRBJ2-1; clone_size: .; cdr3_nt: TGCGCCAGCAGCACCGGACAGGGGGCGCGTGAGCAGTTCTTC; cdr3_aa: CASSTGQGAREQFF
v_call: TRBV5-6; d_call: TRBD1; j_call: TRBJ1-1; clone_size: few; cdr3_nt: TGTGCCAGCAGCGGCAGGGGGCGCTTGGCTGAAGCTTTCTTT; cdr3_aa: CASSGRGRLAEAFF
v_call: TRBV7-2; d_call: .; j_call: TRBJ2-2; clone_size: few; cdr3_nt: TGTGCCAGCGAAAAAAATGTCGGTACCGGGGAGCTGTTTTTT; cdr3_aa: CASEKNVGTGELFF
v_call: TRBV7-2; d_call: TRBD2; j_call: TRBJ2-3; clone_size: .; cdr3_nt: TGTGCCAGCAGCTTTGGACTAGCGCGGGATACGCAGTATTTT; cdr3_aa: CASSFGLARDTQYF
v_call: TRBV2; d_call: .; j_call: TRBJ2-7; clone_size: .; cdr3_nt: TGTGCCAGCAGTGATCCCCTCGAGCAGTACTTC; cdr3_aa: CASSDPLEQYF
v_call: TRBV11-3; d_call: .; j_call: TRBJ2-2; clone_size: .; cdr3_nt: TGTGCCAGCAGCTTAGTCCTTACCGGGGAGCTGTTTTTT; cdr3_aa: CASSLVLTGELFF
v_call: TRBV28; d_call: TRBD1; j_call: TRBJ1-2; clone_size: .; cdr3_nt: TGTGCCAGCAGTTCCGGGACAGGAGAATTTGGCTACACCTTC; cdr3_aa: CASSSGTGEFGYTF
v_call: TRBV5-4; d_call: TRBD1; j_call: TRBJ2-7; clone_size: .; cdr3_nt: TGTGCCAGCAGCTTGGGAGGGGGCCAGCTCAACTACGAGCAGTACTTC; cdr3_aa: CASSLGGGQLNYEQYF
v_call: TRBV5-1; d_call: TRBD2; j_call: TRBJ2-1; clone_size: .; cdr3_nt: TGCGCCAGCAACCCACGGGGGGTAACCTACAATGAGCAGTTCTTC; cdr3_aa: CASNPRGVTYNEQFF
v_call: TRBV10-2; d_call: .; j_call: TRBJ1-6; clone_size: .; cdr3_nt: TGCGCCAGCAGGGATACGGGGAGGGGAAATTCACCCCTCCACTTT; cdr3_aa: CASRDTGRGNSPLHF
v_call: TRBV5-1; d_call: .; j_call: TRBJ1-1; clone_size: .; cdr3_nt: TGCGCCAGCAGCTTGGTCAGTCGACAGATGAACACTGAAGCTTTCTTT; cdr3_aa: CASSLVSRQMNTEAFF
v_call: TRBV28; d_call: .; j_call: TRBJ1-1; clone_size: .; cdr3_nt: TGTGCCAGCAGACCCGACAGGACGATGAACACTGAAGCTTTCTTT; cdr3_aa: CASRPDRTMNTEAFF
v_call: TRBV29-1; d_call: TRBD1; j_call: TRBJ2-5; clone_size: .; cdr3_nt: TGCAGCGTTGGAAGCAGGGGGACAGGGGAGACCCAGTACTTC; cdr3_aa: CSVGSRGTGETQYF
v_call: TRBV5-1; d_call: .; j_call: TRBJ1-2; clone_size: .; cdr3_nt: TGCGCCAGCAGCTTTGCCCTGGGGGGGCGCGGCTATGGCTACACCTTC; cdr3_aa: CASSFALGGRGYGYTF
v_call: TRBV30; d_call: TRBD1; j_call: TRBJ2-7; clone_size: .; cdr3_nt: TGTGCCTGCGGACAGGAACCCTACGAGCAGTACTTC; cdr3_aa: CACGQEPYEQYF
v_call: TRBV11-3; d_call: .; j_call: TRBJ1-1; clone_size: .; cdr3_nt: TGTGCCAGCAGCTTCGAGGGAAACACTGAAGCTTTCTTT; cdr3_aa: CASSFEGNTEAFF
v_call: TRBV4-2; d_call: .; j_call: TRBJ1-1; clone_size: .; cdr3_nt: TGTGCCAGCAGCCAAGGCGGCACTTGGAACACTGAAGCTTTCTTT; cdr3_aa: CASSQGGTWNTEAFF
v_call: TRBV10-3; d_call: TRBD2; j_call: TRBJ2-3; clone_size: .; cdr3_nt: TGTGCCATCAGTGATTTCACTAGCGGGATGGCAGATACGCAGTATTTT; cdr3_aa: CAISDFTSGMADTQYF
v_call: TRBV3-1/TRBV3-2; d_call: TRBD2; j_call: TRBJ2-1; clone_size: .; cdr3_nt: TGTGCCAGCAGTCTACCGGGACTAGATAGAAATGAGCAGTTCTTC; cdr3_aa: CASSLPGLDRNEQFF
v_call: TRBV13; d_call: .; j_call: TRBJ2-6; clone_size: medium-sized; cdr3_nt: TGTGCCAGCAGCTTACTTGCGGGACTCTCTGGGGCCAACGTCCTGACTTTC; cdr3_aa: CASSLLAGLSGANVLTF
v_call: TRBV28; d_call: .; j_call: TRBJ1-1; clone_size: .; cdr3_nt: TGTGCCAGCAGTTTATGGGGCGGGGACCCGAAATTGAACACTGAAGCTTTCTTT; cdr3_aa: CASSLWGGDPKLNTEAFF
v_call: TRBV7-6; d_call: TRBD1; j_call: TRBJ2-7; clone_size: .; cdr3_nt: TGTGCCAGCAGCCCGCTGGGTGGACAGGGTCGCGAGCAGTACTTC; cdr3_aa: CASSPLGGQGREQYF
v_call: TRBV4-2; d_call: TRBD1; j_call: TRBJ2-7; clone_size: .; cdr3_nt: TGTGCCAGCACTAGGACAGGGGGCGAGCAGTACTTC; cdr3_aa: CASTRTGGEQYF
v_call: TRBV19; d_call: .; j_call: TRBJ2-3; clone_size: .; cdr3_nt: TGTGCCAGTAGGGTGGCGGCAGACTTCGCAGATACGCAGTATTTT; cdr3_aa: CASRVAADFADTQYF
v_call: TRBV30; d_call: TRBD1; j_call: TRBJ1-2; clone_size: .; cdr3_nt: TGTGCCTGGAGTGCCCGAGGGACAGGGGGCTATGGCTACACCTTC; cdr3_aa: CAWSARGTGGYGYTF
v_call: TRBV19; d_call: TRBD1; j_call: TRBJ2-7; clone_size: .; cdr3_nt: TGTGCCAGTAGTACCGGGACAGGTTATGACGAGCAGTACTTC; cdr3_aa: CASSTGTGYDEQYF
v_call: TRBV28; d_call: TRBD1; j_call: TRBJ2-5; clone_size: few; cdr3_nt: TGTGCCAGCAGTTTCGGGACAGGGCAAGAGACCCAGTACTTC; cdr3_aa: CASSFGTGQETQYF
v_call: TRBV3-1/TRBV3-2; d_call: TRBD1; j_call: TRBJ2-6; clone_size: few; cdr3_nt: TGTGCCAGCAGCCAACAGGACAGGGGATGGTTTGGGGCCAACGTCCTGACTTTC; cdr3_aa: CASSQQDRGWFGANVLTF
v_call: TRBV19; d_call: .; j_call: TRBJ2-6; clone_size: .; cdr3_nt: TGTGCCAGTAGCCCTAGGGGGGGCTCTGGGGCCAACGTCCTGACTTTC; cdr3_aa: CASSPRGGSGANVLTF
v_call: TRBV19; d_call: .; j_call: TRBJ1-1; clone_size: few; cdr3_nt: TGTGCCAGTAGTCGTTTAATTCGCAGGGCTGGGGACACTGAAGCTTTCTTT; cdr3_aa: CASSRLIRRAGDTEAFF